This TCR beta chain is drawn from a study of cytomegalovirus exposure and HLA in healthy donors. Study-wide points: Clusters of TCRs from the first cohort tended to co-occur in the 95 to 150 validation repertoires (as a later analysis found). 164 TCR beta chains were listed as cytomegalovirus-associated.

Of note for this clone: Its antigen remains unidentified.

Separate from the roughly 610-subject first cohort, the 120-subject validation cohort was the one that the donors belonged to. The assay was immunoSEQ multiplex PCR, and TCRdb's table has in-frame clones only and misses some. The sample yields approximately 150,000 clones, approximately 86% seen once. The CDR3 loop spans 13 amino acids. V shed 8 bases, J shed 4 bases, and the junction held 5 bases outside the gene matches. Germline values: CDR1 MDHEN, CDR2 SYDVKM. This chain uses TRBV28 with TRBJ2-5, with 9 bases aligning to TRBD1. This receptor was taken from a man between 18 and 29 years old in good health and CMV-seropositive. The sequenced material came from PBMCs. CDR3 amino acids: CASALDRGETQYF. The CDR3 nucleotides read TGTGCCAGCGCCCTGGACAGGGGAGAGACCCAGTACTTC.